This T cell receptor (beta chain) was sequenced for a study of response to subunit inactivated influenza vaccine. Each CDR3 protein gets one entry after TCRdb re-called the RT-PCR reads with MiXCR. The repertoire includes about 780,000 distinct CDR3 sequences, approximately 17% of them detected once, and roughly a tenth sits in the top ten. This clonotype was counted a few times. The length of the CDR3 is 18 residues. The germline CDR1 and CDR2 sequences are SGHAT and FQDESV (reference sequence). V was shortened by 4 bases and J by 3 bases, with 22 bases between the two germline ends. The TCR sequence derives from a man aged 45-65 years who received an inactivated influenza vaccine. Sequenced here: PBMCs from blood, sampled less than 6 days after vaccination. The rearrangement uses TRBV11-1 and TRBJ1-5, with D possibly being TRBD1 (5 bases). As DNA, the CDR3 is TGTGCCAGCAGCTCCCTCGCCCCCTTGGGGCCCGACAATCAGCCCCAGCATTTT. It is translated as CASSSLAPLGPDNQPQHF.